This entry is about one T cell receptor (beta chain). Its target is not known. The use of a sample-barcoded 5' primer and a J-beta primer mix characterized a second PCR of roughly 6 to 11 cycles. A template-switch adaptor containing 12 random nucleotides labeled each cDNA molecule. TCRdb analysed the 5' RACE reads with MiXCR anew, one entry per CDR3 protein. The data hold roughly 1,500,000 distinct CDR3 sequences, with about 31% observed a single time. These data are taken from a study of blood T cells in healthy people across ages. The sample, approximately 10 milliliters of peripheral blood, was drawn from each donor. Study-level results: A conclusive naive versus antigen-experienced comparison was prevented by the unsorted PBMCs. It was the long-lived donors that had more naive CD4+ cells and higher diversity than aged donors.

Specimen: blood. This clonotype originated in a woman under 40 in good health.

CDR3 nucleotides: TGTGCCAGCAGTTACACTGGACTCGGCTACACCTTC. It specifies CASSYTGLGYTF. V is TRBV6-2 or TRBV6-3 and J is TRBJ1-2; D uncertain. V was clipped by 2 bases and J by 8 bases, with 9 bases between them. This CDR3 has 12 residues. CDR1 and CDR2 (germline): MNHEY, SVGEGT.